The present T cell receptor (beta chain) was sequenced within a study of T cells in Graves' hyperthyroidism and ophthalmopathy. Overall study: Pretreatment peripheral blood was obtained at initial diagnosis. General study points: A model of 13 V-J pairs discriminated ophthalmopathy from stable hyperthyroidism.

V was cut by 5 bases and J by 2 bases, with 10 bases left in between. Looked up from germline, CDR1 is DFQATT and CDR2 is SNEGSKA (reference sequence). CDR3 length equals 12 residues. This clonotype was counted ten times or more. The antigen remains unidentified. TCR beta CDR3 regions were amplified from RNA. In the first-round RT-PCR of the TCR CDR3, the HTBI primer set was used. TCRdb reanalysed the multiplex PCR reads using MiXCR and keeps one entry per CDR3 protein. The sample includes about 500,000 distinct CDR3 sequences, over 15% of them seen just once. The V and J genes are TRBV20-1 and TRBJ2-7; D is perhaps TRBD2 (6 bases). The sequenced sample consisted of blood. The origin of this receptor is a young woman with Graves' hyperthyroidism. The CDR3 DNA sequence: TGCAGTGCTCGCGGGACTGCCTACGAGCAGTACTTC. It is translated as CSARGTAYEQYF.